Listed below are T cell receptor beta chains from one sample, sequenced in a study of T cell responses to AZD1222 COVID-19 vaccine. The assay was immunoSEQ multiplex PCR, and TCRdb's table has in-frame clones only and misses some. The profile shows over 150,000 clones, around nine tenths of them singletons. Sequencing used peripheral blood, obtained on day 0 of AZD1222 vaccination. These receptors were collected from an adult in good health. Both conserved end residues are part of each CDR3. A D gene is named only where the DNA matches it firmly. The listing skips clone size in some rows; elsewhere it reads once, few, many or a size class.

j_gene: TRBJ1-2; abundance: NA; d_gene: TRBD1; v_gene: TRBV5-1; CDR3aa: CASSLPGTAVNGYTF; CDR3nt: TGCGCCAGCAGCCTACCCGGGACAGCCGTTAATGGCTACACCTTC
j_gene: TRBJ1-1; abundance: NA; d_gene: NA; v_gene: TRBV18; CDR3aa: CASSPRGENTEAFF; CDR3nt: TGTGCCAGCTCACCACGAGGGGAGAACACTGAAGCTTTCTTT
j_gene: TRBJ1-5; abundance: NA; d_gene: NA; v_gene: TRBV15; CDR3aa: CATSRDHRAQPQHF; CDR3nt: TGTGCCACCAGCAGAGATCATAGGGCTCAGCCCCAGCATTTT
j_gene: TRBJ1-6; abundance: NA; d_gene: NA; v_gene: TRBV4-3; CDR3aa: CASSQAYNSPLHF; CDR3nt: TGCGCCAGCAGCCAAGCCTATAATTCACCCCTCCACTTT
j_gene: TRBJ2-3; abundance: NA; d_gene: TRBD2; v_gene: TRBV24-1; CDR3aa: CATSDSGLAGGWGDTQYF; CDR3nt: TGTGCCACCAGTGACTCTGGACTAGCGGGGGGGTGGGGAGATACGCAGTATTTT
j_gene: TRBJ2-6; abundance: NA; d_gene: NA; v_gene: TRBV7-9; CDR3aa: CASSVTGPGANVLTF; CDR3nt: TGTGCCAGCAGCGTTACAGGGCCTGGGGCCAACGTCCTGACTTTC
j_gene: TRBJ1-1; abundance: NA; d_gene: TRBD1; v_gene: TRBV7-2; CDR3aa: CASSSGQGWTEAFF; CDR3nt: TGTGCCAGCAGCTCAGGACAGGGGTGGACTGAAGCTTTCTTT
j_gene: TRBJ2-2; abundance: medium-sized; d_gene: NA; v_gene: TRBV6-1; CDR3aa: CASSEGASGELFF; CDR3nt: TGTGCCAGCAGTGAAGGGGCCTCCGGGGAGCTGTTTTTT
j_gene: TRBJ1-3; abundance: NA; d_gene: NA; v_gene: TRBV12-2; CDR3aa: CASRLTAPFSGNTIYF; CDR3nt: TGTGCAAGTCGCTTAACGGCGCCCTTCTCCGGAAACACCATATATTTT
j_gene: TRBJ1-5; abundance: NA; d_gene: NA; v_gene: TRBV28; CDR3aa: CASSNTGNQPQHF; CDR3nt: TGTGCCAGCAGCAACACAGGGAATCAGCCCCAGCATTTT
j_gene: TRBJ1-6; abundance: NA; d_gene: NA; v_gene: TRBV11-1; CDR3aa: CASSFDNLYNSPLHF; CDR3nt: TGTGCCAGCAGCTTTGACAACCTCTATAATTCACCCCTCCACTTT
j_gene: TRBJ1-5; abundance: NA; d_gene: NA; v_gene: TRBV20-1; CDR3aa: CSASQDRNQPQHF; CDR3nt: TGCAGTGCTAGTCAGGACCGCAATCAGCCCCAGCATTTT
j_gene: TRBJ1-4; abundance: NA; d_gene: TRBD1; v_gene: TRBV18; CDR3aa: CASSLMDRSNEKLFF; CDR3nt: TGTGCCAGCTCACTGATGGACAGGTCTAATGAAAAACTGTTTTTT
j_gene: TRBJ2-5; abundance: NA; d_gene: NA; v_gene: TRBV12-3/TRBV12-4; CDR3aa: CASSLFGQETQYF; CDR3nt: TGTGCCAGCAGTTTATTTGGCCAAGAGACCCAGTACTTC
j_gene: TRBJ2-1; abundance: NA; d_gene: NA; v_gene: TRBV11-2; CDR3aa: CASSLGPGVANEQFF; CDR3nt: TGTGCCAGCAGCTTAGGACCTGGGGTGGCGAATGAGCAGTTCTTC
j_gene: TRBJ1-2; abundance: NA; d_gene: TRBD1; v_gene: TRBV18; CDR3aa: CASSSDREGYGYTF; CDR3nt: TGTGCCAGCTCATCGGACAGGGAGGGCTATGGCTACACCTTC
j_gene: TRBJ2-5; abundance: NA; d_gene: NA; v_gene: TRBV4-1; CDR3aa: CASSQAPTPGRQETQYF; CDR3nt: TGCGCCAGCAGCCAAGCCCCAACTCCGGGGCGCCAAGAGACCCAGTACTTC
j_gene: TRBJ2-3; abundance: NA; d_gene: NA; v_gene: TRBV10-1; CDR3aa: CASRRVGTDTQYF; CDR3nt: TGCGCCAGTCGTAGGGTTGGCACAGATACGCAGTATTTT
j_gene: TRBJ2-3; abundance: few; d_gene: TRBD2; v_gene: TRBV7-2; CDR3aa: CASRSIAGRADTQYF; CDR3nt: TGTGCCAGCAGGTCAATAGCGGGTCGGGCAGATACGCAGTATTTT
j_gene: TRBJ1-1; abundance: NA; d_gene: NA; v_gene: TRBV3-1/TRBV3-2; CDR3aa: CASRSGGGAFF; CDR3nt: TGTGCCAGCCGTTCGGGAGGGGGAGCTTTCTTT
j_gene: TRBJ1-5; abundance: few; d_gene: NA; v_gene: TRBV30; CDR3aa: CAWSSFDSNQPQHF; CDR3nt: TGTGCCTGGAGTAGTTTCGATAGCAATCAGCCCCAGCATTTT
j_gene: TRBJ2-7; abundance: NA; d_gene: NA; v_gene: TRBV2; CDR3aa: CASRDTHQLTPYEQYF; CDR3nt: TGTGCCAGCCGGGACACTCATCAGCTAACTCCATACGAGCAGTACTTC
j_gene: TRBJ1-5; abundance: NA; d_gene: NA; v_gene: TRBV19; CDR3aa: CASTNRGGGNQPQHF; CDR3nt: TGTGCCAGTACCAACCGAGGGGGGGGGAACCAGCCCCAGCATTTT
j_gene: TRBJ2-6; abundance: few; d_gene: NA; v_gene: TRBV7-8; CDR3aa: CASSLGISSGANVLTF; CDR3nt: TGTGCCAGCAGCTTAGGGATTTCCTCTGGGGCCAACGTCCTGACTTTC
j_gene: TRBJ2-1; abundance: NA; d_gene: NA; v_gene: TRBV25-1; CDR3aa: CASGGAPGNEQFF; CDR3nt: TGTGCCAGTGGGGGGGCGCCGGGCAATGAGCAGTTCTTC
j_gene: TRBJ2-1; abundance: NA; d_gene: TRBD2; v_gene: TRBV9; CDR3aa: CASRGGNSYNEQFF; CDR3nt: TGTGCCAGCAGGGGAGGGAACTCCTACAATGAGCAGTTCTTC
j_gene: TRBJ1-2; abundance: once; d_gene: NA; v_gene: TRBV6-4; CDR3aa: CASSDSLREPRYGYTF; CDR3nt: TGTGCCAGCAGTGACTCCTTACGGGAGCCCCGGTATGGCTACACCTTC
j_gene: TRBJ1-1; abundance: NA; d_gene: NA; v_gene: TRBV14; CDR3aa: CASSQAENTEAFF; CDR3nt: TGTGCCAGCAGCCAAGCAGAGAACACTGAAGCTTTCTTT
j_gene: TRBJ1-4; abundance: NA; d_gene: NA; v_gene: TRBV6-5; CDR3aa: CASSVRADGEKLFF; CDR3nt: TGTGCCAGTTCCGTGAGGGCGGACGGTGAAAAACTGTTTTTT
j_gene: TRBJ2-7; abundance: NA; d_gene: TRBD1; v_gene: TRBV6-6; CDR3aa: CASSDPGTDNEQYF; CDR3nt: TGTGCCAGCAGCGATCCGGGGACAGATAACGAGCAGTACTTC
j_gene: TRBJ2-3; abundance: NA; d_gene: NA; v_gene: TRBV12-5; CDR3aa: CASGLIPNQDTQYF; CDR3nt: TGTGCTAGTGGTTTGATACCGAACCAGGATACGCAGTATTTT
j_gene: TRBJ2-1; abundance: NA; d_gene: TRBD2; v_gene: TRBV2; CDR3aa: CASSAVTSVNEQFF; CDR3nt: TGTGCCAGCAGTGCGGTGACTAGCGTAAATGAGCAGTTCTTC
j_gene: TRBJ1-1; abundance: once; d_gene: NA; v_gene: TRBV27; CDR3aa: CASSFGQSEAFF; CDR3nt: TGTGCCAGCAGTTTCGGACAGTCTGAAGCTTTCTTT